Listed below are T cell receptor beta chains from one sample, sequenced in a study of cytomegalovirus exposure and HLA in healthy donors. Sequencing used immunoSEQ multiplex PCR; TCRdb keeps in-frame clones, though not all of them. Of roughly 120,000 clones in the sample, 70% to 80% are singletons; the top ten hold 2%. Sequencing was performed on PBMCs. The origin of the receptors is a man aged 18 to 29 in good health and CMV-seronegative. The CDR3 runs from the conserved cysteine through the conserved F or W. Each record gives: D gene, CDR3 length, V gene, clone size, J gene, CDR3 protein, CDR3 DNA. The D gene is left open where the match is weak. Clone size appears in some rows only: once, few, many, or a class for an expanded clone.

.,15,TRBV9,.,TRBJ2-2,CASKESTGNTGELFF,TGTGCCAGCAAGGAGTCGACGGGAAACACCGGGGAGCTGTTTTTT
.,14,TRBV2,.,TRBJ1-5,CASSEAGAYQPQHF,TGTGCCAGCAGTGAAGCAGGAGCGTATCAGCCCCAGCATTTT
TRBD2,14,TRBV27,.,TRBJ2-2,CASSRRENTGELFF,TGTGCCAGCAGTCGGCGGGAGAATACCGGGGAGCTGTTTTTT
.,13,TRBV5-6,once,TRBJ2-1,CASSFGSNNEQFF,TGTGCCAGCAGCTTCGGGAGTAACAATGAGCAGTTCTTC
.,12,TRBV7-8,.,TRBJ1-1,CASRQGNTEAFF,TGTGCCAGCAGACAGGGGAACACTGAAGCTTTCTTT
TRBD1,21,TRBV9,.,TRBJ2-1,CASSVGTGVRIQTGLINEQFF,TGTGCCAGCAGCGTAGGGACCGGGGTCCGCATTCAGACAGGGTTGATCAATGAGCAGTTCTTC
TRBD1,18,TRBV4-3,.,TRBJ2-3,CASRPSSYGQGLADTQYF,TGCGCCAGCAGGCCAAGTTCCTACGGACAGGGGTTAGCAGATACGCAGTATTTT
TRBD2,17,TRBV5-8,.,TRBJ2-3,CASSWEATSGFTDTQYF,TGTGCCAGCAGCTGGGAGGCGACTAGCGGATTCACAGATACGCAGTATTTT
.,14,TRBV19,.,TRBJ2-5,CAVRAAGARKTQYF,TGTGCCGTTAGGGCGGCGGGGGCTCGTAAGACCCAGTACTTC
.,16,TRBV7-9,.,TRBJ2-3,CASSLVGRARPDTQYF,TGTGCCAGCAGCTTAGTCGGCAGGGCTCGCCCAGATACGCAGTATTTT
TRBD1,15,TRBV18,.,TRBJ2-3,CASSPPGDPQGAQYF,TGTGCCAGCTCACCACCGGGGGACCCTCAGGGGGCGCAGTATTTT
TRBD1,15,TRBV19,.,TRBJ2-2,CASQTGFPNTGELFF,TGTGCCAGCCAGACAGGGTTCCCAAACACCGGGGAGCTGTTTTTT
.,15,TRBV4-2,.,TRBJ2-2,CASSQDPDIPGELFF,TGTGCCAGCAGCCAAGATCCCGACATTCCCGGGGAGCTGTTTTTT
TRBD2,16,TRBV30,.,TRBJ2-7,CAWSVQLAGRGYEQYF,TGTGCCTGGAGTGTCCAGCTCGCCGGGAGGGGTTACGAGCAGTACTTC
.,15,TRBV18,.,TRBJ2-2,CASSPLASGTGELFF,TGTGCCAGCTCACCACTGGCCAGCGGCACCGGGGAGCTGTTTTTT
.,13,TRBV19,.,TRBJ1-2,CASRHRINYGYTF,TGTGCCAGTAGACACAGGATTAACTATGGCTACACCTTC
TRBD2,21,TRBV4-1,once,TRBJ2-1,CASSQVKYLQREGRSYNEQFF,TGCGCCAGCAGCCAAGTAAAGTACTTACAGCGGGAGGGCCGTTCCTACAATGAGCAGTTCTTC
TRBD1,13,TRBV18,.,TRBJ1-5,CASRTGAEQPQHF,TGTGCCAGCCGGACAGGGGCGGAACAGCCCCAGCATTTT
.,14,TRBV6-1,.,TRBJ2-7,CASSVLDYSCEQYF,TGTGCCAGCAGTGTCTTGGACTACAGTTGCGAGCAGTACTTC
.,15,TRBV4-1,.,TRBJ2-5,CASSPTGGYQETQYF,TGCGCCAGCAGCCCCACTGGAGGGTACCAAGAGACCCAGTACTTC
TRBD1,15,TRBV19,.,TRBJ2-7,CASSLLGQSSYEQYF,TGTGCCAGTAGTCTTTTGGGACAGAGTTCCTACGAGCAGTACTTC
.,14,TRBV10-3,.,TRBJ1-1,CAISAGTLNTEAFF,TGTGCCATCAGTGCCGGGACACTTAACACTGAAGCTTTCTTT
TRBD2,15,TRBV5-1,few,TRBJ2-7,CASSIGTSGLYEQYF,TGCGCCAGCAGCATCGGGACTAGCGGCCTCTACGAGCAGTACTTC
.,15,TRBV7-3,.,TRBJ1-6,CASSLTTGAASPLHF,TGTGCCAGCAGCTTAACTACGGGTGCGGCTTCACCCCTCCACTTT
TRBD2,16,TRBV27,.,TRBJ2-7,CASSLHTSGSPYEQYF,TGTGCCAGCAGTTTACACACTAGCGGGTCCCCCTACGAGCAGTACTTC
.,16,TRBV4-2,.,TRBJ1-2,CASSQEETDRNYGYTF,TGTGCCAGCAGCCAAGAGGAGACAGACCGTAACTATGGCTACACCTTC
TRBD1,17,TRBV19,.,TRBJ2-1,CASSIEIRTGPYNEQFF,TGTGCCAGTAGTATAGAGATCCGGACAGGACCCTACAATGAGCAGTTCTTC
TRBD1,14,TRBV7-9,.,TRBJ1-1,CASSLQGASTEAFF,TGTGCCAGCAGCTTACAGGGGGCGAGCACTGAAGCTTTCTTT
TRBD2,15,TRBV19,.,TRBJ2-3,CASSKRDGYTDTQYF,TGTGCCAGTAGTAAGCGGGACGGATACACAGATACGCAGTATTTT
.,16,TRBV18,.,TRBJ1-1,CASSPHEGVMDTEAFF,TGTGCCAGCTCACCACATGAGGGGGTTATGGACACTGAAGCTTTCTTT
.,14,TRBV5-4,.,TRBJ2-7,CASSFDSGYYEQYF,TGTGCCAGCAGCTTTGATTCGGGGTACTACGAGCAGTACTTC
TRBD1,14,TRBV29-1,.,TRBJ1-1,CSVVYRGRNTEAFF,TGCAGCGTTGTATACAGGGGGAGGAACACTGAAGCTTTCTTT
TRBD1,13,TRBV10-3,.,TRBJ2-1,CAIEGTGFNEQFF,TGTGCCATCGAGGGGACAGGCTTTAATGAGCAGTTCTTC
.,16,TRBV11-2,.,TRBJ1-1,CASSLGAGKWNTEAFF,TGTGCCAGCAGCTTAGGGGCAGGGAAGTGGAACACTGAAGCTTTCTTT
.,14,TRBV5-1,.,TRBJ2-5,CASGGWGSQETQYF,TGCGCCAGCGGGGGGTGGGGGTCTCAAGAGACCCAGTACTTC
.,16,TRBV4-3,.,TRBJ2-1,CASSQDPSGAYNEQFF,TGCGCCAGCAGCCAAGATCCCAGCGGAGCCTACAATGAGCAGTTCTTC
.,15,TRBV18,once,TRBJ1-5,CASSPQGGGNQPQHF,TGTGCCAGCTCACCCCAGGGAGGTGGCAATCAGCCCCAGCATTTT
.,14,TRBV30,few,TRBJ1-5,CAWSGGGGNQPQHF,TGTGCCTGGAGTGGAGGAGGTGGCAATCAGCCCCAGCATTTT
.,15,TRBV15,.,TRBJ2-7,CATSRAGGLSYEQYF,TGTGCCACCAGCAGAGCCGGGGGACTCTCCTACGAGCAGTACTTC
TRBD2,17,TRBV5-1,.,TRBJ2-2,CASSQGLAVMYTGELFF,TGCGCCAGCAGCCAGGGACTAGCGGTCATGTACACCGGGGAGCTGTTTTTT
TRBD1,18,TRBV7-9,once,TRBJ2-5,CSSSLGTGFMGPQETQYF,TGTTCCAGCAGCTTAGGGACAGGGTTCATGGGGCCCCAAGAGACCCAGTACTTC
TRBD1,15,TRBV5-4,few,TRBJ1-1,CASRPPNRGNTEAFF,TGTGCCAGCAGGCCTCCCAACAGGGGAAACACTGAAGCTTTCTTT
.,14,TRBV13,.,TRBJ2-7,CASSSAGRAHEQYF,TGTGCCAGCAGCTCTGCTGGCAGGGCCCACGAGCAGTACTTC
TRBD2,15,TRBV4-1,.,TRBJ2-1,CASSQGLAGGNEQFF,TGCGCCAGCAGCCAAGGACTAGCGGGTGGGAATGAGCAGTTCTTC
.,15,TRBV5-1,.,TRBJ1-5,CASSLDSYSNQPQHF,TGCGCCAGCAGCTTGGATAGCTATAGCAATCAGCCCCAGCATTTT
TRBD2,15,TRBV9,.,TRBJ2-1,CASSAGLAGPVEQFF,TGTGCCAGCAGCGCGGGACTAGCGGGGCCGGTGGAGCAGTTCTTC
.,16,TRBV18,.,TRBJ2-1,CASSLGTPVAYNEQFF,TGTGCCAGCTCACTCGGGACTCCCGTTGCCTACAATGAGCAGTTCTTC
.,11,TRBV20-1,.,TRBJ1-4,CSARTAEKLFF,TGCAGTGCTCGGACAGCAGAAAAACTGTTTTTT
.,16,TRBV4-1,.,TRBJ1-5,CASRLDPGVLNQPQHF,TGCGCCAGCAGACTCGACCCGGGGGTCCTCAATCAGCCCCAGCATTTT
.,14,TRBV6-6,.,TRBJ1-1,CASSYSPGGTEAFF,TGTGCCAGCAGTTACTCCCCGGGAGGGACTGAAGCTTTCTTT
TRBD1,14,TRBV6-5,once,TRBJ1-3,CASGGTASGNTIYF,TGTGCCAGCGGCGGGACAGCCTCTGGAAACACCATATATTTT
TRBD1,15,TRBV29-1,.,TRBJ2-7,CSVRPGTGISYEQYF,TGCAGCGTTCGACCCGGGACAGGGATTTCCTACGAGCAGTACTTC
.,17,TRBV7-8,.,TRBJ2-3,CAGSLGGRGPGTDTQYF,TGTGCCGGCAGCTTAGGTGGGCGGGGGCCAGGCACAGATACGCAGTATTTT
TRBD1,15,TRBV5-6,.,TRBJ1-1,CASSLSDRAYTEAFF,TGTGCCAGCAGCTTAAGTGACAGGGCTTACACTGAAGCTTTCTTT
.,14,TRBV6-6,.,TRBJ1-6,CASSNGLNNSPLHF,TGTGCCAGCAGTAACGGGTTAAATAATTCACCCCTCCACTTT
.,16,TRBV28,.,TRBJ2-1,CASSSRRGGSYNEQFF,TGTGCCAGCAGTTCGAGGCGGGGTGGATCCTACAATGAGCAGTTCTTC